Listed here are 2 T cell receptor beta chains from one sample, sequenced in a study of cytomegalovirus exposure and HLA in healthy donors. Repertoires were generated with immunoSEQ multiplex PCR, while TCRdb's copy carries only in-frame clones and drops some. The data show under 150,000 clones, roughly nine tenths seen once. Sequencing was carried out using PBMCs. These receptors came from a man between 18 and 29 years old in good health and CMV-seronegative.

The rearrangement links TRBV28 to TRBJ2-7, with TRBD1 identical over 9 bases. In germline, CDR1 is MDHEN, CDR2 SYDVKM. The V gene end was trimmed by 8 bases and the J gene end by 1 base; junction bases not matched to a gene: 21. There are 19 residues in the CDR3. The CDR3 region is CASPPGPGQGFLRSYEQYF. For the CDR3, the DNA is TGTGCCAGCCCTCCCGGGCCAGGACAGGGGTTTTTAAGGTCCTACGAGCAGTACTTC.

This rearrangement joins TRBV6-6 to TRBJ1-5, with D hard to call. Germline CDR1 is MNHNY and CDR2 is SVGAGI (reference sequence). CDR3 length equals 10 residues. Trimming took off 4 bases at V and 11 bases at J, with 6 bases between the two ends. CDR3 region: CASSSGSQHF. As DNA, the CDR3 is TGTGCCAGCAGTTCGGGTTCCCAGCATTTT.